The 10 T cell receptor beta chains below were found in one sample sequenced in a study of human T cells and chemical hapten exposure. TCRdb redid the calling of the RACE reads with MiXCR, one entry per CDR3 protein. Of about 55,000 distinct CDR3 sequences listed, 8.5% to 10% are singletons. The time point here: pre-sensitization, week 0. Described treatment: therapeutic diphenylcyclopropenone sensitization with weekly scalp DPC. Unfractionated whole blood yielded total RNA. The material sequenced was whole blood, taken in connection with sensitization to the hapten diphenylcyclopropenone (DPC). These TCRs come from a woman aged 25 to 39 with alopecia areata. Some clones in this sample may be carry-over from other donors' samples.

The table lists this clonotype with many counts. The rearrangement links TRBV29-1 to TRBJ2-7; 8 positions match TRBD2. The CDR3 has 13 amino acids. CDR1 and CDR2 (germline): SQVTM, ANQGSEA. Trimming took 6 bases from V and 7 from J; bases not matched to a gene: 11. The CDR3 reads CSVDPGGTGEQYF. The CDR3 DNA sequence: TGCAGCGTGGACCCGGGGGGGACGGGTGAGCAGTACTTC.

This clonotype was observed a few times. DNA of the CDR3: TGTGCCAGCAGCCATAGCGATAGGAGCGGGGAGCTGTTTTTT. It codes for CASSHSDRSGELFF. V gene TRBV7-9 combines with J gene TRBJ2-2; the D gene is possibly TRBD2 (5 bases). V dropped 5 bases and J dropped 7 bases, with 14 bases sitting between them. The CDR3 is 14 residues long. Per the germline V gene, CDR1 is SEHNR and CDR2 is FQNEAQ (reference sequence). The complete variable domain, with remaining parts taken from reference TRBV7-9 and TRBJ2-2, reads DTGVSQNPRHKITKRGQNVTFRCDPISEHNRLYWYRQTLGQGPEFLTYFQNEAQLEKSRLLSDRFSAERPKGSFSTLEIQRTEQGDSAMYLCASSHSDRSGELFFGEGSRLTVL.

This clonotype was observed a handful of times. This chain joins TRBV6-6 and TRBJ2-7, with D possibly being TRBD1 or TRBD2 (6 bases each). The V end was cut by 0 bases, the J end by 3 bases, with 18 bases between. Looked up from germline, CDR1 is MNHNY and CDR2 is SVGAGI (reference sequence). The CDR3 spans 17 residues. The CDR3 coding sequence is TGTGCCAGCAGTTACTCGATTGGGGGGACATCCTACTACGAGCAGTACTTC. Translation: CASSYSIGGTSYYEQYF.

The chain uses TRBV20-1 and TRBJ2-3; the D is unclear. The CDR3 runs to 10 residues. In germline, CDR1 is DFQATT, CDR2 SNEGSKA (reference sequence). Trimming removed 2 bases at V and 5 bases at J, with 2 bases between. The CDR3 DNA follows: TGCAGTGCTAGACGAGATACGCAGTATTTT. Its translation: CSARRDTQYF.

The chain joins TRBV6-5 to TRBJ1-5, with 10 bases identical to TRBD1. The germline gives CDR1 MNHEY, CDR2 SVGAGI. CDR3 length: 18 amino acids. V was clipped by 6 bases and J by 0 bases; unmatched bases: 11. The CDR3 sequence: CASSSRGQGIGSNQPQHF. CDR3 nucleotide sequence: TGTGCCAGCAGCTCGCGGGGACAGGGGATTGGTAGCAATCAGCCCCAGCATTTT.

This clonotype was found a few times. The CDR3 region has the DNA TGTGCCAGCAGCCAAAACGGACAGGGGGGCTACGAGCAGTACTTC. Its translation is CASSQNGQGGYEQYF. The chain employs TRBV7-3 and TRBJ2-7; 10 positions match TRBD1. The J segment lost 3 bases and the V segment lost 5 bases, leaving 7 bases of the junction unmatched. The CDR3 has 15 residues. Germline V lookup: CDR1 SGHTA, CDR2 FQGTGA. Together with reference TRBV7-3 and TRBJ2-7, the CDR3 gives the full variable domain: GAGVSQTPSNKVTEKGKYVELRCDPISGHTALYWYRQSLGQGPEFLIYFQGTGAADDSGLPNDRFFAVRPEGSVSTLKIQRTERGDSAVYLCASSQNGQGGYEQYFGPGTRLTVT.

The chain is built from TRBV12-3 or TRBV12-4 and TRBJ1-1; D unresolved. Deletions cut 3 bases from V and 0 bases from J, with 8 bases between. The CDR3 is 14 amino acids. CDR3: CASSFAAMNTEAFF. CDR3 DNA: TGTGCCAGCAGTTTTGCAGCAATGAACACTGAAGCTTTCTTT.

This clonotype was counted only a few times. The CDR3 here is CASSSTGVGNSPLHF. CDR3 nucleotides: TGTGCCAGCAGTTCAACAGGGGTTGGTAATTCACCCCTCCACTTT. This chain links TRBV28 with TRBJ1-6; TRBD1 agrees at 7 bases. In germline, CDR1 is MDHEN, CDR2 SYDVKM. V dropped 4 bases and J dropped 6; count of bases not matched to a gene: 6. CDR3 length: 15 residues.

This clonotype was seen a few times. V usage is TRBV5-1 and J usage is TRBJ1-1, with a weak D call TRBD1 (5 bases). V gave up 7 bases and J gave up 6 bases, with 22 bases separating them. The CDR3 runs 15 residues. CDR1 SGHRS and CDR2 YFSETQ come from the germline V gene. This CDR3 reads CASGTLGNLGAEAFF. In nucleotides, the CDR3 is TGCGCCAGCGGGACCCTAGGGAACCTAGGGGCTGAAGCTTTCTTT. Using reference TRBV5-1 and TRBJ1-1 for the parts outside the CDR3, the full variable domain is KAGVTQTPRYLIKTRGQQVTLSCSPISGHRSVSWYQQTPGQGLQFLFEYFSETQRNKGNFPGRFSGRQFSNSRSEMNVSTLELGDSALYLCASGTLGNLGAEAFFGQGTRLTVV.

This clonotype was picked up many times. This sequence joins TRBV12-3 or TRBV12-4 and TRBJ1-5; D is unresolved. Trimming cost V 5 bases and J 0 bases, with 8 bases left between them. This CDR3 is 14 amino acids long. The chain's CDR3 is CASSNGRSNQPQHF. The CDR3 coding sequence is TGTGCCAGCAGTAACGGACGTAGCAATCAGCCCCAGCATTTT.